Shown below are 9 T cell receptor beta chains from a single sample sequenced in a study of a mutant IDH1 vaccine in newly diagnosed glioma. Stated time point: week 23, last vaccination. Vaccinated patients received 300 ug of mutant IDH1 20-mer peptide per dose, with topical imiquimod. Profiled with immunoSEQ multiplex PCR; TCRdb holds only in-frame clones, not every one. The table records fewer than 45,000 clones, around 74% of them present only once. Antigens of these TCRs are unknown. The sequencing used PBMCs, collected from a glioma patient whose treatment included an IDH1 peptide vaccine. The origin of the receptors is a man aged 50 to 60 with glioma.

This clone turned up a few times. This sequence joins TRBV15 and TRBJ1-4, with TRBD1 identical over 7 bases. The germline CDR1 and CDR2 sequences are LNHNV and YYDKDF (reference sequence). After removal of 0 bases from V and 13 bases from J, the junction contained 8 bases not matched to a gene. This CDR3 has 14 residues. The CDR3 region has the DNA TGTGCCACCAGCAGAGATCTCGCGGGACAGATACTGTTTTTT. This encodes CATSRDLAGQILFF.

The rearrangement uses TRBV7-2 and TRBJ2-3; D is possibly TRBD1 (5 bases). The V end lost 4 bases, the J end lost 0 bases, and 11 bases lay between the germline ends. The CDR3 runs 15 residues. The V gene's germline CDR1 is SGHTA and CDR2 FQGNSA. CDR3 region: CASSSQGTSTDTQYF. As DNA, the CDR3 is TGTGCCAGCAGCTCTCAGGGCACTAGCACAGATACGCAGTATTTT.

V is TRBV9 and J is TRBJ1-4; 7 bases agree with TRBD1. V lost 0 bases to trimming and J lost 2 bases; unmatched junction nucleotides: 1. CDR1 is SGDLS and CDR2 is YYNGEE in the germline V gene. The CDR3 loop spans 15 amino acids. For the CDR3, the DNA is TGTGCCAGCAGCGTAGGACAGGGCACTAATGAAAAACTGTTTTTT. Translated, it gives CASSVGQGTNEKLFF.

This chain connects TRBV6-1 to TRBJ2-7; tentative D call: TRBD2 (6 bases). This CDR3 has 13 amino acids. V was shortened by 3 bases and J by 0 bases, with 6 bases between the two germline ends. Germline V gives CDR1 MNHNS, CDR2 SASEGT. CDR3 nucleotide sequence: TGTGCCAGCAGTGACGGGGGCTCCTACGAGCAGTACTTC. Translated: CASSDGGSYEQYF.

The chain uses TRBV6-4 and TRBJ2-5; D possibly corresponds to TRBD1 (5 bases). V was shortened by 6 bases and J by 5 bases, with 10 bases between the two germline ends. From germline, CDR1 is MRHNA and CDR2 SNTAGT. The CDR3 sequence is 12 residues long. DNA for the CDR3: TGTGCCAGCAGAGAGCACAGGGAGACCCAGTACTTC. Translating it yields CASREHRETQYF.

Remarks on this clone: The junction differs from germline at one of its ends, possibly a read error. The rearrangement joins TRBV30 to TRBJ1-4, with D unclear. Germline loops: CDR1 GTSNPN, CDR2 SVGIG (reference sequence). The CDR3 has 13 amino acids. The CDR3 reads CAGRLATNEKLFF. The CDR3 DNA reads TGTGCCGGGAGACTTGCAACTAATGAAAAACTGTTTTTT.

The chain uses TRBV27 and TRBJ1-1, with a tentative D call TRBD1 (5 bases). V was pared by 4 bases and J by 1 base, with 7 bases between. Germline V gene data show CDR1 as MNHEY and CDR2 as SMNVEV (reference sequence). This CDR3 is built from 13 residues. CDR3 in amino acids: CASSYGANTEAFF. In DNA, the CDR3 is TGTGCCAGCAGTTACGGGGCGAACACTGAAGCTTTCTTT.

V gene TRBV6-1 combines with J gene TRBJ2-5; 11 nucleotides match TRBD1. Germline-derived CDR1 and CDR2 are MNHNS and SASEGT. Trimming cost V 10 bases and J 7 bases; bases outside gene matches: 8. This CDR3 contains 13 residues. CDR3 nucleotide sequence: TGTGCCACCCTCTACGGGACAGGGGGGACCCAGTACTTC. Translating gives CATLYGTGGTQYF.

This chain's CDR3 is CASSPSLQGGYGYTF. The DNA of the CDR3 is TGTGCCAGCAGCCCCAGTTTACAGGGCGGCTATGGCTACACCTTC. The chain couples TRBV2 to TRBJ1-2, with D perhaps TRBD1 (6 bases). Germline CDR1 is SNHLY and CDR2 is FYNNEI. The CDR3 has 15 amino acids. V gave up 6 bases and J gave up 4 bases, with 18 bases separating them.